The 26 T cell receptor beta chains in this list originate from one sample, sequenced in a study of T-cell memory formation after mild COVID-19. TCRdb used MiXCR to reprocess the 5' RACE reads, holding one entry per CDR3 protein. This table has some 410,000 distinct CDR3 sequences, about 25% appearing once. The sample comprised PBMCs or a T cell subset sorted from them (not recorded which). The origin of the receptors is an adult woman who had mild COVID-19 (a few samples of this study predate the infection). Cell type and time point are not known.

The chain is built from TRBV6-5 and TRBJ1-1; unclear D gene. The CDR3 extends over 13 amino acids. The ends were cut back, 2 bases at V and 3 bases at J, with 7 bases in the middle. The germline V gene encodes CDR1 MNHEY and CDR2 SVGAGI. The CDR3 DNA reads TGTGCCAGCAGTTACCGAGGGTACACTGAAGCTTTCTTT. Translation gives CASSYRGYTEAFF.

The CDR3 DNA is TGTGCCAGCAGTTACTCGGATCGGGCCGCTGAAGCTTTCTTT. Its protein is CASSYSDRAAEAFF. The chain is built from TRBV6-5 and TRBJ1-1; D unresolved. V lost 0 bases and J lost 6, with 11 bases in between. Looked up from germline, CDR1 is MNHEY and CDR2 is SVGAGI. The CDR3 extends over 14 amino acids.

This clonotype was detected a few times. This chain joins TRBV4-1 and TRBJ1-5; D is undetermined. Per germline, CDR1 MGHRA and CDR2 YSYEKL. This CDR3 region has 16 residues. Trimming stripped 0 bases from V and 0 bases from J, with 9 bases between. CDR3: CASSQEGGFSNQPQHF. The CDR3 nucleotides are TGCGCCAGCAGCCAAGAAGGAGGGTTTAGCAATCAGCCCCAGCATTTT.

The chain combines TRBV25-1 with TRBJ2-1; weak D call: TRBD1 (5 bases). The length of the CDR3 is 14 residues. V lost 3 bases, J lost 12 bases, and 18 bases lay in between. The V gene's germline CDR1 is MGHDK and CDR2 SYGVNS. For the CDR3, the DNA is TGTGCCAGCAGTGATAGTTCTATGGGGCTGCCGCAGTTCTTC. Its protein product is CASSDSSMGLPQFF.

This clonotype came up many times. The chain employs TRBV5-1 and TRBJ2-3; TRBD2 matches 10 bases. The CDR3 extends over 17 amino acids. The V segment lost 0 bases and the J segment 1 base; nucleotides outside the gene matches: 5. Germline V lookup: CDR1 SGHRS, CDR2 YFSETQ. This CDR3 is CASSLASGGAGTDTQYF. The CDR3 DNA sequence: TGCGCCAGCAGCTTGGCCAGCGGGGGGGCGGGCACAGATACGCAGTATTTT. The whole variable domain, remainder taken from reference TRBV5-1 and TRBJ2-3, is KAGVTQTPRYLIKTRGQQVTLSCSPISGHRSVSWYQQTPGQGLQFLFEYFSETQRNKGNFPGRFSGRQFSNSRSEMNVSTLELGDSALYLCASSLASGGAGTDTQYFGPGTRLTVL.

This clonotype was found a few times. The DNA of the CDR3 is TGCGCCAGCAGCTTCGGCCCAGCGGGAGGAGGGGTCACCGGGGAGCTGTTTTTT. Translated: CASSFGPAGGGVTGELFF. This chain joins TRBV5-1 and TRBJ2-2; TRBD2 matches 9 bases. The CDR3 runs to 18 residues. Looked up from germline, CDR1 is SGHRS and CDR2 is YFSETQ. V shed 2 bases, J shed 4 bases, and the junction held 12 bases outside the gene matches.

This clonotype showed up just a few times. The rearrangement links TRBV10-3 to TRBJ1-2; unclear D gene. The V end was cut by 0 bases, the J end by 5 bases, with 10 bases between. Germline V gene data show CDR1 as ENHRY and CDR2 as SYGVKD. This CDR3 has 14 residues. The CDR3 protein is CAISESDTVYGYTF. The CDR3 DNA sequence: TGTGCCATCAGTGAGTCAGACACGGTATATGGCTACACCTTC.

This clonotype has a count of ten or more. The CDR3 sequence is CATSRRGGGEQYF. CDR3 sequence (DNA): TGTGCCACCAGCAGGCGAGGAGGGGGCGAGCAGTACTTC. The rearrangement links TRBV15 to TRBJ2-7; D tentatively reads TRBD1 or TRBD2 (6 bases each). CDR3 length: 13 residues. Looked up from germline, CDR1 is LNHNV and CDR2 is YYDKDF (reference sequence). Deletions cut 3 bases from V and 6 bases from J, with 12 bases between. Full variable domain (remainder filled in from reference TRBV15 and TRBJ2-7): DAMVIQNPRYQVTQFGKPVTLSCSQTLNHNVMYWYQQKSSQAPKLLFHYYDKDFNNEADTPDNFQSRRPNTSFCFLDIRSPGLGDTAMYLCATSRRGGGEQYFGPGTRLTVT.

The chain uses TRBV7-9 and TRBJ1-5; the match to TRBD1 covers 10 bases. CDR1 is SEHNR, CDR2 FQNEAQ, per germline (reference sequence). This CDR3 is 15 amino acids long. V shed 11 bases, J shed 3 bases, and the junction held 10 bases outside the gene matches. The CDR3: CARRAGTGANQPQHF. The DNA of the CDR3 is TGTGCCCGTCGCGCCGGGACAGGGGCCAATCAGCCCCAGCATTTT. Supplemented by reference TRBV7-9 and TRBJ1-5, the full variable domain reads DTGVSQNPRHKITKRGQNVTFRCDPISEHNRLYWYRQTLGQGPEFLTYFQNEAQLEKSRLLSDRFSAERPKGSFSTLEIQRTEQGDSAMYLCARRAGTGANQPQHFGDGTRLSIL.

In its sample, this clonotype was seen a few times. The V and J genes are TRBV18 and TRBJ2-3, with TRBD2 identical over 12 bases. This CDR3 has 17 residues. In germline, CDR1 is KGHSH, CDR2 LQKENI. V lost 3 bases, J lost 14 bases, and 18 bases stayed unmatched. CDR3 sequence reads: CASSPSTSGRQTFRGYF. In DNA form, the CDR3 reads TGTGCCAGCTCACCTTCGACTAGCGGGAGACAGACCTTTAGGGGGTATTTT.

The rearrangement uses TRBV12-3 or TRBV12-4 and TRBJ2-7, with 11 bases that match TRBD2. This CDR3 spans 14 amino acids. V dropped 5 bases and J dropped 3; count of bases not matched to a gene: 3. The CDR3 sequence: CASSTSGSFYEQYF. In nucleotides, the CDR3 is TGTGCCAGCAGTACTAGCGGGAGTTTCTACGAGCAGTACTTC.

There are many counts of this clonotype. The V and J genes are TRBV11-2 and TRBJ2-1; the D is unclear. This CDR3 is built from 13 residues. The germline CDR1 and CDR2 sequences are SGHAT and FQNNGV. V lost 1 base and J 9 bases, leaving 10 bases between the germline ends. CDR3 loop: CASSLGGLGEQFF. CDR3 sequence (DNA): TGTGCCAGCAGCTTAGGTGGGCTGGGTGAGCAGTTCTTC.

This clonotype has a handful of counts. The chain couples TRBV20-1 to TRBJ2-7, with TRBD2 as a possible D gene (6 bases). The CDR3 consists of 13 residues. V shed 8 bases and J shed 1 base, with 15 bases lying between them. Germline CDR1 reads DFQATT; CDR2 reads SNEGSKA (reference sequence). CDR3 protein: CSHLIGRSYEQYF. CDR3 coding DNA: TGCAGTCACCTAATAGGGAGGTCCTACGAGCAGTACTTC.

The V gene is TRBV3-1, the J gene TRBJ2-7; D might be TRBD2 (6 bases). Per the germline V gene, CDR1 is LGHDT and CDR2 is YNNKEL (reference sequence). V was shortened by 0 bases and J by 3 bases, with 12 bases between the two germline ends. The CDR3 has 15 amino acids. CDR3 sequence (DNA): TGTGCCAGCAGCCAAGATCGGCTAGCGAGCTACGAGCAGTACTTC. Protein product: CASSQDRLASYEQYF.

This clonotype was observed a few times. V is TRBV5-1 and J is TRBJ2-7; 10 positions match TRBD2. CDR3 length equals 14 residues. The V segment lost 4 bases and the J segment 7 bases; nucleotides outside the gene matches: 8. CDR1 and CDR2 (germline): SGHRS, YFSETQ. Here the CDR3 reads CASSPTSGTGEQYF. In DNA form, the CDR3 reads TGCGCCAGCAGCCCCACTAGCGGGACAGGAGAGCAGTACTTC.

The J gene is TRBJ2-3, the V gene TRBV20-1, with TRBD2 matching over 12 bases. Germline V gene sequence: CDR1 DFQATT, CDR2 SNEGSKA (reference sequence). With 4 bases clipped from V and 2 bases from J, the junction kept 7 bases outside the gene matches. This CDR3 has 16 amino acids. DNA for the CDR3: TGCAGTGCTACCACTGGACTAGCGGGACCCACAGATACGCAGTATTTT. This translates into CSATTGLAGPTDTQYF.

This clonotype has ten or more counts. The genes are TRBV6-2 or TRBV6-3 and TRBJ2-7, with D maybe TRBD1 (6 bases). This CDR3 comprises 13 residues. Trimming took 6 bases from V and 0 from J, leaving 9 bases between them. Germline CDR1 reads MNHEY; CDR2 reads SVGEGT. CDR3 residues: CASSPDSSYEQYF. The DNA of the CDR3 is TGTGCCAGCAGCCCGGACAGCTCCTACGAGCAGTACTTC.

This clonotype was seen only a few times. V usage is TRBV20-1 and J usage is TRBJ2-7, with 15 nucleotides matching TRBD2. The CDR3 covers 16 residues. V shed 5 bases and J 4 bases; nucleotides not matched to a gene: 9. Germline V gives CDR1 DFQATT, CDR2 SNEGSKA (reference sequence). CDR3 sequence: CSAPGTSGRHPYEQYF. CDR3 DNA: TGCAGTGCTCCGGGGACTAGCGGGAGGCATCCTTACGAGCAGTACTTC.

This chain links TRBV9 with TRBJ2-3, with D possibly being TRBD1 or TRBD2 (5 bases each). CDR3 size: 14 residues. Germline V gives CDR1 SGDLS, CDR2 YYNGEE. V gave up 3 bases and J gave up 4 bases, with 12 bases separating them. CDR3 in DNA: TGTGCCAGCAGCGGGGGACCCGTGGCAGATACGCAGTATTTT. Translated: CASSGGPVADTQYF.

The rearrangement joins TRBV29-1 to TRBJ1-1; 7 bases map to TRBD1. CDR1 is SQVTM, CDR2 ANQGSEA, per germline. J was trimmed by 7 bases and V by 3 bases; bases with no gene match: 5. The length of the CDR3 is 12 residues. CDR3 sequence (DNA): TGCAGCGTTGACAGGGGGGGTTTTGAAGCTTTCTTT. Its translation is CSVDRGGFEAFF.

This clonotype was recorded many times. This sequence joins TRBV2 and TRBJ2-1; no clear D gene. V lost 6 bases and J 5 bases, leaving 5 bases between the germline ends. Germline V gene data show CDR1 as SNHLY and CDR2 as FYNNEI. This CDR3 is 11 amino acids long. This CDR3 is CASSENNEQFF. CDR3 bases: TGTGCCAGCAGCGAGAACAATGAGCAGTTCTTC.

The chain employs TRBV6-5 and TRBJ2-7; D unclear. CDR3 size: 15 residues. The V gene lost 0 bases and the J gene lost 2 bases, with 11 bases spanning the gap. Germline CDR1 is MNHEY and CDR2 is SVGAGI. CDR3 DNA: TGTGCCAGCAGTTACTCGGTTACGGCAACCTACGAGCAGTACTTC. This codes for CASSYSVTATYEQYF.

The chain employs TRBV2 and TRBJ2-5; D is possibly TRBD1 or TRBD2 (5 bases each). In germline, CDR1 is SNHLY, CDR2 FYNNEI. The length of the CDR3 is 13 residues. V shed 11 bases and J shed 5 bases, with 18 bases lying between them. The CDR3 loop reads CAQSRDLGETQYF. In DNA, the CDR3 is TGTGCCCAATCCCGGGACCTCGGGGAGACCCAGTACTTC.

Here the CDR3 DNA reads TGCAGCGTCCTCGGAGGGTACGAGCAGTACTTC. It yields the protein CSVLGGYEQYF. J is TRBJ2-7 and V is TRBV29-1; D may be TRBD2 (6 bases). V was pared by 6 bases and J by 4 bases, with 10 bases between. Per the germline V gene, CDR1 is SQVTM and CDR2 is ANQGSEA. There are 11 residues in the CDR3.

This clonotype was counted between two and nine times. The chain is built from TRBV12-3 or TRBV12-4 and TRBJ2-7; TRBD2 matches 10 bases. The CDR3 consists of 15 residues. J gave up 7 bases and V 5 bases, and 11 bases lay outside the gene matches. The CDR3 DNA reads as TGTGCCAGCAGTGGTCCCCCTCGGACTAGCGGAGAGCAGTACTTC. Translating gives CASSGPPRTSGEQYF.

This clonotype has more than one count but fewer than ten. V and J are TRBV7-8 and TRBJ1-5; 7 bases line up with TRBD1. The CDR3 spans 15 residues. The germline gives CDR1 SGHVS, CDR2 FQNEAQ. V was clipped by 3 bases and J by 6 bases; unmatched bases: 8. For the CDR3, the DNA is TGTGCCAGCAGCTTGGGGACAGCCCCCGGTCAGCCCCAGCATTTT. Protein product: CASSLGTAPGQPQHF. Looking up the rest from reference TRBV7-8 and TRBJ1-5 gives the full variable domain: GAGVSQSPRYKVAKRGQDVALRCDPISGHVSLFWYQQALGQGPEFLTYFQNEAQLDKSGLPSDRFFAERPEGSVSTLKIQRTQQEDSAVYLCASSLGTAPGQPQHFGDGTRLSIL.